Listed below are T cell receptor beta chains from one sample, sequenced in a study of T cell responses to AZD1222 COVID-19 vaccine. The assay was immunoSEQ multiplex PCR, and TCRdb's table has in-frame clones only and misses some. The repertoire holds approximately 100,000 clones, with 80% to 95% as singletons. The sequencing here drew on peripheral blood, taken on day 0 of AZD1222 vaccination. The receptors were gathered from an adult in good health. Both conserved end residues are part of each CDR3.

V: TRBV20-1
J: TRBJ1-2
CDR3: CSGDGNYGYTF

V: TRBV5-4
J: TRBJ2-3
CDR3: CASSLNTDTQYF

V: TRBV7-2
J: TRBJ1-5
CDR3: CASSPRPGNQPQHF

V: TRBV4-2
J: TRBJ1-3
CDR3: CASSQDLTGAEIYWGNTIYF

V: TRBV6-2/TRBV6-3
J: TRBJ1-5
CDR3: CASSRYGGSNQPQHF

V: TRBV12-5
J: TRBJ2-5
CDR3: CASAEGRLETQYF

V: TRBV10-1
J: TRBJ1-3
CDR3: CASIRDRRTGNTIYF

V: TRBV4-3
J: TRBJ2-1
CDR3: CASSQEAVAPYNEQFF

V: TRBV4-1
J: TRBJ1-1
CDR3: CASSQGRSTEAFF

V: TRBV7-3
J: TRBJ1-2
CDR3: CASSPTGVGGYTF

V: TRBV6-1
J: TRBJ2-7
CDR3: CASSEVVTGVGEQYF

V: TRBV5-8
J: TRBJ2-5
CDR3: CASSLVSRAEKETQYF

V: TRBV4-2
J: TRBJ2-7
CDR3: CASSQAEPVSEQYF

V: TRBV18
J: TRBJ1-1
CDR3: CASSPGRGENTEAFF

V: TRBV4-2
J: TRBJ2-5
CDR3: CASSQDRGGETQYF

V: TRBV5-6
J: TRBJ1-2
CDR3: CASSQNYGYTF

V: TRBV6-5
J: TRBJ2-5
CDR3: CASGRTAQYF

V: TRBV7-3
J: TRBJ2-5
CDR3: CASSLTTAGAPGETQYF

V: TRBV29-1
J: TRBJ1-2
CDR3: CSVTGSAGYTF

V: TRBV5-1
J: TRBJ2-7
CDR3: CASSRRSRDEQYF

V: TRBV7-2
J: TRBJ2-2
CDR3: CASGTRVNTGELFF

V: TRBV7-9
J: TRBJ2-2
CDR3: CASTPLGSGELFF

V: TRBV7-3
J: TRBJ2-3
CDR3: CASSLTGLAGGPVDTQYF

V: TRBV7-9
J: TRBJ2-7
CDR3: CASSLGGVPSYEQYF

V: TRBV19
J: TRBJ2-7
CDR3: CASSHRDDSYEQYF